Reported below is one TCR beta chain. Generated by immunoSEQ multiplex PCR, the TCRdb table keeps only in-frame clones and is missing some. Of under 350,000 clones in the sample, around 86% were seen once. Per the germline V gene, CDR1 is LGHDT and CDR2 is YNNKEL (reference sequence). The CDR3 covers 13 residues. The V end was cut by 4 bases, the J end by 5 bases, with 11 bases between. This sample is drawn from a study of blood T cell repertoires in COVID-19. The J gene is TRBJ1-1, the V gene TRBV3-1 (or the pseudogene TRBV3-2); possibly TRBD1 for D (5 bases). Material for sequencing was PBMCs or T cells enriched from blood (not recorded which). The receptor was isolated from a woman aged 40 to 49 who had recovered from COVID-19. In nucleotides, the CDR3 is TGTGCCAGCAGCCCCAGGGTCGGAACTGAAGCTTTCTTT. Protein sequence: CASSPRVGTEAFF.